A single sample is the source of the 12 T cell receptor beta chains below, sequenced in a study of T cell repertoires in cytomegalovirus infection. One entry per CDR3 protein results from TCRdb running MiXCR on the reads. The sample shows 300,000 to 400,000 distinct CDR3 sequences, just under 30% of them seen only once. Their recognized antigens are unknown. Material: cultured PBMCs, obtained from culture after CMV antigen stimulation. The receptors stem from a human donor in good health (CMV status not recorded). Some clones in this sample may be carry-over from other donors' samples.

The gene calls are TRBV6-1 and TRBJ2-2, with a tentative D call TRBD2 (5 bases). Between the trimmed V and J ends, which lost 0 bases and 6 bases, there was a span of 8 bases. CDR1 is MNHNS, CDR2 SASEGT, per germline. The CDR3 sequence is 14 residues long. CDR3 amino acids: CASSEAPGAGELFF. CDR3 nucleotides: TGTGCCAGCAGTGAAGCCCCCGGGGCCGGGGAGCTGTTTTTT.

The gene calls are TRBV11-2 and TRBJ2-1; tentatively, D is TRBD2 (5 bases). This CDR3 has 17 residues. Per the germline V gene, CDR1 is SGHAT and CDR2 is FQNNGV. Trimming took off 5 bases at V and 0 bases at J, with 17 bases between the two ends. For the CDR3, the DNA is TGTGCCAGCAGCCCTCTGGACTCGGAGAGCTCCTACAATGAGCAGTTCTTC. This gives the protein CASSPLDSESSYNEQFF. The full variable domain, in which reference TRBV11-2 and TRBJ2-1 provide the parts outside the CDR3, is EAGVAQSPRYKIIEKRQSVAFWCNPISGHATLYWYQQILGQGPKLLIQFQNNGVVDDSQLPKDRFSAERLKGVDSTLKIQPAKLEDSAVYLCASSPLDSESSYNEQFFGPGTRLTVL.

The rearrangement links TRBV7-3 to TRBJ2-2; unclear D gene. Germline V gives CDR1 SGHTA, CDR2 FQGTGA. The CDR3 is made up of 14 amino acids. Trimming left V 0 bases short and J 4 bases short, with 6 bases between. The CDR3 bases are TGTGCCAGCAGCTTAACCCGTACCACCGGGGAGCTGTTTTTT. This encodes CASSLTRTTGELFF.

The chain uses TRBV5-1 and TRBJ2-3, with 8 bases fitting TRBD2. CDR3 length: 15 residues. V was clipped by 1 base and J by 1 base; unmatched bases: 2. Germline V gives CDR1 SGHRS, CDR2 YFSETQ. As DNA, the CDR3 is TGCGCCAGCAGCTTGACGGGGGGGCGCACAGATACGCAGTATTTT. It encodes CASSLTGGRTDTQYF.

This clonotype showed up just a few times. V and J are TRBV7-8 and TRBJ2-5; D unclear. The CDR3 has 15 amino acids. The germline V gene has CDR1 SGHVS and CDR2 FQNEAQ. Trimming took off 0 bases at V and 1 base at J, with 9 bases between the two ends. The CDR3 region has the DNA TGTGCCAGCAGCTTAGCGCCGTGGACCCAAGAGACCCAGTACTTC. Amino acid sequence: CASSLAPWTQETQYF.

This clonotype came up a few times. The rearrangement uses TRBV4-2 and TRBJ2-2, with D perhaps matching TRBD1 (6 bases). V was pared by 2 bases and J by 2 bases, with 12 bases between. The CDR3 extends over 16 amino acids. Germline values: CDR1 LGHNA, CDR2 YNFKEQ. CDR3 in amino acids: CASSQSSGTNTGELFF. The CDR3 nucleotides are TGTGCCAGCAGCCAATCGTCCGGGACAAACACCGGGGAGCTGTTTTTT.

The V call is TRBV19, the J call TRBJ2-3; perhaps D is TRBD1 or TRBD2 (5 bases each). The CDR3 loop spans 14 amino acids. Germline lookup yields CDR1 LNHDA and CDR2 SQIVND (reference sequence). The V gene lost 7 bases and the J gene lost 1 base, with 12 bases spanning the gap. The CDR3 loop is CASTSGPRTDTQYF. The CDR3 coding sequence is TGTGCCAGTACCTCGGGACCCCGCACAGATACGCAGTATTTT.

The chain employs TRBV7-2 and TRBJ2-7; 9 nucleotides match TRBD2. From germline, CDR1 is SGHTA and CDR2 FQGNSA. With 3 bases clipped from V and 2 bases from J, the junction kept 11 bases outside the gene matches. The CDR3 is 17 residues long. The CDR3 spells CASSFSSGVTPAYEQYF. The CDR3 bases are TGTGCCAGCAGCTTCTCTAGCGGGGTTACCCCGGCCTACGAGCAGTACTTC.

The chain employs TRBV7-9 and TRBJ2-2; D remains ambiguous. Trimming pared 3 bases from V and 7 bases from J, leaving 6 bases between. CDR3 length equals 12 residues. Germline V gene data show CDR1 as SEHNR and CDR2 as FQNEAQ (reference sequence). The CDR3 region is CASSFKIGELFF. Written as DNA, the CDR3 is TGTGCCAGCAGCTTCAAAATCGGGGAGCTGTTTTTT.

The chain couples TRBV12-3 or TRBV12-4 to TRBJ2-2; the D call may be TRBD1 or TRBD2 (5 bases each). The V gene lost 2 bases and the J gene lost 1 base, with 11 bases spanning the gap. The length of the CDR3 is 16 residues. The DNA for the CDR3 is TGTGCCAGCAGTTTATTTGGGACCGGGAACACCGGGGAGCTGTTTTTT. Translation gives CASSLFGTGNTGELFF.

This clonotype appeared a few times. The chain uses TRBV25-1 and TRBJ1-5; D uncertain. The CDR3 has 16 amino acids. V lost 4 bases and J 5 bases, leaving 18 bases between the germline ends. From germline, CDR1 is MGHDK and CDR2 SYGVNS. CDR3 amino acids: CASSASQEPIYQPQHF. The CDR3 DNA follows: TGTGCCAGCAGTGCTAGTCAGGAGCCAATATATCAGCCCCAGCATTTT.

The chain carries TRBV20-1 and TRBJ2-3, with 7 positions matching TRBD1. The V gene's germline CDR1 is DFQATT and CDR2 SNEGSKA (reference sequence). With 8 bases clipped from V and 1 base from J, the junction kept 12 bases outside the gene matches. The CDR3 spans 15 residues. The CDR3 nucleotides read TGCAGTCTAGTAAGAAGACAGGGCGGCACAGATACGCAGTATTTT. Protein: CSLVRRQGGTDTQYF.